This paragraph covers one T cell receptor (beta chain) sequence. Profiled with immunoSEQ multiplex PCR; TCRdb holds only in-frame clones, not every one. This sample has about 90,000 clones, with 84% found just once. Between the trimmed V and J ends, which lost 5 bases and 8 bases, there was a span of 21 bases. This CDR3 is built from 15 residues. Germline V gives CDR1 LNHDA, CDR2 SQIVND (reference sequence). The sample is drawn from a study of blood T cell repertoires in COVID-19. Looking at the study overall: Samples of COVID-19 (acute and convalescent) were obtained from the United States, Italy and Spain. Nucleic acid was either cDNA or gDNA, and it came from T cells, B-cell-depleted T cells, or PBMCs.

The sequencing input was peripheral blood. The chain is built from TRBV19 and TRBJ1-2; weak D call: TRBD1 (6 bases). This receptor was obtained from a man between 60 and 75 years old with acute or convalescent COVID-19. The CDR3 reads CASSRDTLASEGYTF. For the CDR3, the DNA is TGTGCCAGTAGTCGGGACACACTTGCTTCGGAGGGCTACACCTTC.